This TCR beta chain was sequenced during a study of early T cells in non-severe SARS-CoV-2 infection (dated by TCRdb to the early 2020s). Context from the whole study: Because TCR sequencing relied on bulk RNA taken from unsorted whole blood, pairing of alpha and beta chains was not possible. What the authors observed across the whole study: VDJdb matching was skewed toward anti-spike CD8 responses and likely underestimated virus-specific expansions by missing private and CD4 specificities.

The study was a case-control design nested within a healthcare worker cohort in London, UK, with weekly nasopharyngeal swab PCR tests and blood sampling. Between 23 and 31 March 2020, the week of the UK lockdown, healthcare workers were enrolled and then followed up weekly for as long as 16 weeks. Taking its sample share into account, this clonotype is medium-sized (0.01 to 0.1%). Its target antigen remains unknown. One base away there is no much larger clone; base qualities are not given. Libraries were prepared through 5' RACE. Reads for this sample came from a NextSeq 500. The TCR library protocol attached unique molecular identifiers to individual cDNA molecules to correct for sequencing error and PCR bias. TCR alpha and beta chains were both sequenced, and the abundances of alpha and beta sequences in each sample were closely correlated with each other. In the source study's methods: V gene, J gene and CDR3 annotation of TCR sequences was performed with Decombinator V4. Expanded TCRs were defined as changing significantly between any two time points under a Poisson model with p below 0.0001. TCR abundances were normalised to the total number of TCRs sequenced per sample and were expressed as counts per million. TRAV1-2 paired with TRAJ12, TRAJ20 or TRAJ33 defined MAIT TCRs, while TRAV10 paired with TRAJ18 defined iNKT TCRs. VDJdb, accessed 1 November 2021, was searched for CMV, EBV and SARS-CoV-2 annotated TCRs, with TCRs annotated for multiple antigens excluded. TCRdb itself trimmed the public reads at Q25 with fastp, ran MiXCR and retained productive beta chains. Rows merge per CDR3 protein into single entries with the most common DNA and genes. TCRdb, rather than the study authors, made the V and J calls. The sample table contains approximately 37,000 distinct CDR3 sequences; only one count was recorded for roughly 7.9% of them. Roughly an eighth of the sample rests with the top ten.

Measured from the cysteine to the phenylalanine, the CDR3 is 15 residues long. Just CDR3 DNA is preserved here, 45 bases in frame from base 1. V lost 3 bases and J lost 0 bases, and the count of bases not matched to a germline gene is 3. As encoded in the germline V gene, CDR1 is SGHRS while CDR2 is YFSETQ. The material sequenced was whole blood, taken at baseline. This clonotype was sampled from an adult who was a healthcare worker with PCR-confirmed SARS-CoV-2 infection or an uninfected control (not recorded which). The chain uses TRBV5-1 and TRBJ2-1; TRBD1 agrees with 7 junctional bases. The CDR3 reads CASSSGQPSYNEQFF. The nucleotide sequence is given as TGCGCCAGCAGCTCGGGACAGCCCTCCTACAATGAGCAGTTCTTC.